This TCR beta chain was obtained from a study of graft-versus-host responses after intestinal transplantation. General study findings and limits: Allografts of one patient group, those with graft-donor T cell macrochimerism, had high graft-versus-host to host-versus-graft clonal ratios.

Unmatched junction bases numbered 4, after V lost 0 bases and J lost 6 bases. The CDR3 runs to 15 residues. CDR1 is SGHKS and CDR2 is YYEKEE in the germline V gene (reference sequence). Only in-frame clones appear in the TCRdb table, and some are missing; sequencing was by immunoSEQ multiplex PCR. Of roughly 90,000 clones listed, approximately 90% were seen once; the top ten hold 0.28%. In the case of this clone: The antigen remains undetermined.

The clonotype was recovered from a human donor who was the organ donor for an intestinal transplant. The chain links TRBV5-5 to TRBJ2-7; 12 bases align to TRBD2. The sample consisted of unstimulated CD4+ T cells sorted from spleen or lymph node cells, taken before transplant. The CDR3 loop is CASSLETSGRSEQYF. The DNA for the CDR3 is TGTGCCAGCAGCTTGGAGACTAGCGGGAGATCCGAGCAGTACTTC. The whole variable domain, remainder taken from reference TRBV5-5 and TRBJ2-7, is DAGVTQSPTHLIKTRGQQVTLRCSPISGHKSVSWYQQVLGQGPQFIFQYYEKEERGRGNFPDRFSARQFPNYSSELNVNALLLGDSALYLCASSLETSGRSEQYFGPGTRLTVT.